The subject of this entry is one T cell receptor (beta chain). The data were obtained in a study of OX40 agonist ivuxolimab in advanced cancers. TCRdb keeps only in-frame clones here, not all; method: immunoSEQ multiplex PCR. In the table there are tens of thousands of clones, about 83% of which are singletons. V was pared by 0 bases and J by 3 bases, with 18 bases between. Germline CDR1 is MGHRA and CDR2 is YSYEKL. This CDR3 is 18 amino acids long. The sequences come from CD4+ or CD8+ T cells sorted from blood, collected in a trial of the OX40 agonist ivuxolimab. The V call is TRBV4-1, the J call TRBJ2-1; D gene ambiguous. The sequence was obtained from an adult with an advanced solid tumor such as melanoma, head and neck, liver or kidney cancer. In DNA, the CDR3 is TGCGCCAGCAGCCAAGAACGGTTTCGGGTGGGCGACTACAATGAGCAGTTCTTC. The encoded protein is CASSQERFRVGDYNEQFF.